The rows below give T cell receptor beta chains drawn from one sample of a study of T cell responses to AZD1222 COVID-19 vaccine. The data were produced by immunoSEQ multiplex PCR, yet TCRdb's version contains in-frame clones alone and is incomplete. This sample carries around 100,000 clones, approximately 81% of them seen once, and the ten largest clones take roughly 4.5%. The sequencing here drew on peripheral blood, taken 28 days after the second AZD1222 dose. The receptors shown here come from an adult who received the AZD1222 COVID-19 vaccine. The CDR3 runs from the conserved cysteine through the conserved F or W. A D gene is named only where the DNA matches it firmly. Not all rows give a size; the values are once, few, many and, for expanded clones, a class.

TRBV6-1	NA	TRBD2	TRBJ2-7	CASSETPLARIPEQYF	TGTGCCAGCAGTGAAACGCCACTAGCGAGAATCCCCGAGCAGTACTTC
TRBV6-5	few	NA	TRBJ1-3	CASSYSWSVSGNTIYF	TGTGCCAGCAGTTACTCGTGGTCAGTTTCTGGAAACACCATATATTTT
TRBV11-2	once	TRBD1	TRBJ2-2	CASSDPRGRVTGELFF	TGTGCCAGCAGTGACCCCAGGGGGCGCGTCACCGGGGAGCTGTTTTTT
TRBV6-5	NA	TRBD1	TRBJ1-5	CASGVGTGGNQPQHF	TGTGCCAGCGGCGTCGGGACAGGGGGCAATCAGCCCCAGCATTTT
TRBV7-7	NA	TRBD1	TRBJ1-3	CASSLGDSSGNTIYF	TGTGCTAGCAGCTTAGGGGACAGCTCTGGAAACACCATATATTTT
TRBV7-8	once	NA	TRBJ2-7	CASSLRGQAYEQYF	TGTGCCAGCAGCTTAAGGGGACAAGCCTACGAGCAGTACTTC
TRBV30	once	NA	TRBJ2-5	CAWSVGAGPETQYF	TGTGCCTGGAGTGTAGGCGCGGGACCGGAGACCCAGTACTTC
TRBV6-6	NA	TRBD1	TRBJ1-2	CASSYSAGGEDGYTF	TGTGCCAGCAGTTACTCGGCAGGGGGCGAGGATGGCTACACCTTC
TRBV10-2	NA	NA	TRBJ1-5	CASLKDRDNQPQHF	TGCGCCAGCCTTAAGGACAGAGATAATCAGCCCCAGCATTTT
TRBV15	once	TRBD1	TRBJ1-1	CATSVASGGGTEAFF	TGTGCCACCAGCGTAGCATCAGGGGGCGGGACTGAAGCTTTCTTT
TRBV3-1/TRBV3-2	NA	TRBD2	TRBJ2-4	CASSPGLAAGINIQYF	TGTGCCAGCAGCCCGGGACTAGCGGCGGGTATAAACATTCAGTACTTC
TRBV10-1	NA	NA	TRBJ2-7	CASSGTGRYF	TGCGCCAGCAGTGGAACTGGCAGGTACTTC
TRBV9	NA	TRBD2	TRBJ2-7	CASSGLSGAGPLEQYF	TGTGCCAGCAGCGGGCTCAGCGGGGCAGGCCCGCTCGAGCAGTACTTC
TRBV2	NA	NA	TRBJ2-2	CASSPSGNTGELFF	TGTGCCAGCAGTCCCTCAGGGAACACCGGGGAGCTGTTTTTT
TRBV5-1	NA	NA	TRBJ1-1	CASSLASLGTEAFF	TGCGCCAGCAGCTTGGCCAGTCTGGGCACTGAAGCTTTCTTT
TRBV13	NA	TRBD1	TRBJ1-1	CASSLTGENTEAFF	TGTGCCAGCAGTCTTACAGGGGAGAACACTGAAGCTTTCTTT
TRBV3-1/TRBV3-2	NA	TRBD2	TRBJ2-7	CASSPPGRAEYEQYF	TGTGCCAGCAGCCCGCCCGGGAGGGCCGAGTACGAGCAGTACTTC
TRBV11-3	NA	NA	TRBJ2-4	CASSLVVCVEDIQYF	TGTGCCAGCAGCTTAGTAGTTTGCGTTGAGGACATTCAGTACTTC
TRBV5-1	NA	TRBD2	TRBJ2-3	CASSLAVAGGVTDTQYF	TGCGCCAGCAGCTTGGCGGTAGCGGGGGGGGTTACAGATACGCAGTATTTT
TRBV6-4	NA	NA	TRBJ1-1	CASSVQGNTEAFF	TGTGCCAGCAGTGTACAGGGGAACACTGAAGCTTTCTTT
TRBV27	NA	NA	TRBJ2-1	CASRTSLDWDNEQFF	TGTGCCAGCAGAACTAGCCTAGACTGGGACAATGAGCAGTTCTTC
TRBV9	NA	TRBD1	TRBJ2-2	CASSVAGTGVTGELFF	TGTGCCAGCAGCGTAGCGGGGACAGGGGTCACCGGGGAGCTGTTTTTT
TRBV6-9	NA	NA	TRBJ2-7	CASNPSRGVEQYF	TGTGCCAGCAACCCCTCGCGTGGGGTCGAGCAGTACTTC
TRBV27	NA	NA	TRBJ2-7	CASSFTTGTYEQYF	TGTGCCAGCAGTTTTACGACCGGTACCTACGAGCAGTACTTC
TRBV19	NA	NA	TRBJ1-4	CASKKLRDEKLFF	TGTGCCAGTAAAAAGCTCAGAGATGAAAAACTGTTTTTT
TRBV21-1	NA	NA	TRBJ1-3	CASSHPGRGYSGNTIYF	TGTGCCAGCAGCCACCCCGGGAGGGGGTACTCTGGAAACACCATATATTTT
TRBV2	NA	TRBD1	TRBJ2-5	CASTSGQGAMETQYF	TGTGCCAGCACCTCTGGACAGGGGGCTATGGAGACCCAGTACTTC
TRBV27	NA	NA	TRBJ2-5	CASSNRGWRTKETQYF	TGTGCCAGCAGTAATAGGGGTTGGAGGACTAAAGAGACCCAGTACTTC
TRBV30	NA	TRBD1	TRBJ2-5	CAWRGQVRETQYF	TGTGCCTGGAGGGGACAGGTGAGAGAGACCCAGTACTTC
TRBV7-3	NA	NA	TRBJ1-5	CASSLKTKREFVHQPQHF	TGTGCCAGCAGCTTGAAGACCAAGCGGGAATTCGTTCACCAGCCCCAGCATTTT
TRBV3-1/TRBV3-2	NA	TRBD1	TRBJ1-5	CASSQGTGASNQPQHF	TGTGCCAGCAGCCAAGGGACAGGGGCTAGCAATCAGCCCCAGCATTTT
TRBV5-1	NA	NA	TRBJ2-5	CASKEGSRYETQYF	TGCGCCAGCAAGGAGGGATCGCGATATGAGACCCAGTACTTC
TRBV5-1	NA	NA	TRBJ1-5	CASSPYSNQPQHF	TGCGCCAGCAGCCCGTATAGCAATCAGCCCCAGCATTTT
TRBV6-1	NA	NA	TRBJ1-3	CASSNLGRPGNTIYF	TGTGCCAGCAGTAATCTGGGACGTCCCGGAAACACCATATATTTT
TRBV7-2	few	NA	TRBJ1-3	CASSRDSSSGNTIYF	TGTGCCAGCAGTCGGGACTCTAGCTCTGGAAACACCATATATTTT
TRBV6-5	once	NA	TRBJ1-5	CASTGLLAGQPQHF	TGTGCCAGCACCGGGCTCTTGGCCGGTCAGCCCCAGCATTTT
TRBV28	few	TRBD1	TRBJ1-5	CASSPGQGWIQPQHF	TGTGCCAGCAGCCCGGGACAGGGGTGGATTCAGCCCCAGCATTTT
TRBV6-5	NA	TRBD1	TRBJ1-5	CASGTGNQPQHF	TGTGCCAGCGGGACAGGGAATCAGCCCCAGCATTTT
TRBV29-1	NA	NA	TRBJ2-1	CSVGHNEQFF	TGCAGCGTTGGTCACAATGAGCAGTTCTTC
TRBV27	NA	NA	TRBJ2-1	CASSLSGGRREQFF	TGTGCCAGCAGTTTATCTGGGGGTCGGAGGGAGCAGTTCTTC
TRBV10-1	few	TRBD2	TRBJ2-7	CASSSSGGYEQYF	TGCGCCAGCAGTTCTAGCGGGGGCTACGAGCAGTACTTC
TRBV30	NA	TRBD1	TRBJ2-7	CAWSQGQGFDGFEQYF	TGTGCCTGGTCCCAGGGACAGGGGTTTGATGGTTTCGAGCAGTACTTC
TRBV27	NA	NA	TRBJ1-2	CASSKGTFGYGYTF	TGTGCCAGCAGTAAGGGGACGTTCGGCTATGGCTACACCTTC
TRBV6-4	NA	TRBD1	TRBJ2-1	CASSDGTGREQFF	TGTGCCAGCAGTGACGGGACAGGGAGGGAGCAGTTCTTC
TRBV28	NA	NA	TRBJ2-7	CASRARPSYEQYF	TGTGCCAGCAGGGCCAGGCCTTCCTACGAGCAGTACTTC
TRBV14	NA	NA	TRBJ2-5	CASSRSGLQETQYF	TGTGCCAGCAGTCGAAGCGGCCTCCAAGAGACCCAGTACTTC
TRBV28	NA	TRBD1	TRBJ2-7	CASSSPRQGISYEQYF	TGTGCCAGCAGTTCACCCCGACAGGGCATCTCCTACGAGCAGTACTTC
TRBV5-1	NA	TRBD1	TRBJ1-3	CASSLSGGQNSGNTIYF	TGCGCCAGCAGCTTGTCAGGGGGACAGAACTCTGGAAACACCATATATTTT
TRBV5-1	NA	NA	TRBJ2-1	CASSPGRSGDYRVEQFF	TGCGCCAGCAGCCCCGGGAGAAGTGGCGACTACCGGGTTGAGCAGTTCTTC
TRBV9	NA	NA	TRBJ1-2	CASSVVPGVRANYGYTF	TGTGCCAGCAGCGTCGTTCCAGGAGTCAGAGCTAACTATGGCTACACCTTC
TRBV11-2	NA	NA	TRBJ1-6	CASSLAGFNSPLHF	TGTGCCAGCAGCTTAGCCGGGTTTAATTCACCCCTCCACTTT
TRBV18	NA	TRBD2	TRBJ2-1	CASSPRPGTSGYNEQFF	TGTGCCAGCTCACCTAGACCCGGGACTAGCGGTTACAATGAGCAGTTCTTC